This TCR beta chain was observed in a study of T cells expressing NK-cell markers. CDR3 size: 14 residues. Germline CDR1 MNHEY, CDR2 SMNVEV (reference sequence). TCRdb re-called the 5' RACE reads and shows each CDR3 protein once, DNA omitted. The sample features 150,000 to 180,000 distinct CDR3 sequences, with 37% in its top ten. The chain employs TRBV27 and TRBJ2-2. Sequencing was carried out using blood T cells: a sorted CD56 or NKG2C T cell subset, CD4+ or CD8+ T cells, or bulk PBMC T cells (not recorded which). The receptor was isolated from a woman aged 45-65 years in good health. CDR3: CASSLQRSSGELFF.